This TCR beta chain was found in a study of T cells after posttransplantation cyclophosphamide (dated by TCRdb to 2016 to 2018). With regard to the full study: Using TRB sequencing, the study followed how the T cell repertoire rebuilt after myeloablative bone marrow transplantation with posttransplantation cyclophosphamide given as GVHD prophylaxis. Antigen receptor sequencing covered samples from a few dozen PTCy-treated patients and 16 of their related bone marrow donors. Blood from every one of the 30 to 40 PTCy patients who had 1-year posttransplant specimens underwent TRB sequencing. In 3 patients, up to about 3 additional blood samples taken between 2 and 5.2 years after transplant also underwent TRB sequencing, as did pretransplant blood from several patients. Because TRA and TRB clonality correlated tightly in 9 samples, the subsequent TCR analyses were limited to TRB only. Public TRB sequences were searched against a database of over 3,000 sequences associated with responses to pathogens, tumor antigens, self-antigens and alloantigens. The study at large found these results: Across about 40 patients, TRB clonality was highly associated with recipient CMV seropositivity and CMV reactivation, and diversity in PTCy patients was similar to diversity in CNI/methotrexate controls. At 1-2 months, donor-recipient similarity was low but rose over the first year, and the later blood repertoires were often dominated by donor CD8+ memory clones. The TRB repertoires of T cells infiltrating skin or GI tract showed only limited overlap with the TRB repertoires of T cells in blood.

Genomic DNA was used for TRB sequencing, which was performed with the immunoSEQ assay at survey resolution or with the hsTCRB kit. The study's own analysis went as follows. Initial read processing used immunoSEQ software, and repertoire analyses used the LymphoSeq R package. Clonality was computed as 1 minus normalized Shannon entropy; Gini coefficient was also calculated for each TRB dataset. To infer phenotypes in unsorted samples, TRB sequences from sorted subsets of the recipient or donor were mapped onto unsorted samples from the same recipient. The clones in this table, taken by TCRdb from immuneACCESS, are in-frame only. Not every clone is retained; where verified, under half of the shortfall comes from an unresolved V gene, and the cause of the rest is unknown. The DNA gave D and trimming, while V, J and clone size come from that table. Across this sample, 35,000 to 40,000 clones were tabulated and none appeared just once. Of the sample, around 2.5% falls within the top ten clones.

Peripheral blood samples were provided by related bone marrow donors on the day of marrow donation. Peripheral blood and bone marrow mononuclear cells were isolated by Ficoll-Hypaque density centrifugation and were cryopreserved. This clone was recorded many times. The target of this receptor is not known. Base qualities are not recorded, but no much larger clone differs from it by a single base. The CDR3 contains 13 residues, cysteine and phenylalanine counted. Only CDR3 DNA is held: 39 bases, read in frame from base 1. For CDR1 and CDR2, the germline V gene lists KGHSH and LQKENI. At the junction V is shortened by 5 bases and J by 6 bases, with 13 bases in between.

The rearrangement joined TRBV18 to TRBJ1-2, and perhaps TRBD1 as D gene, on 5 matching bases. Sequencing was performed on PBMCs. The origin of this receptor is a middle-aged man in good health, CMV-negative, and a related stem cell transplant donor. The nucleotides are TGTGCCAGCTCAAGTCAGGGTGGTGATGGCTACACCTTC. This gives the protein CASSSQGGDGYTF.